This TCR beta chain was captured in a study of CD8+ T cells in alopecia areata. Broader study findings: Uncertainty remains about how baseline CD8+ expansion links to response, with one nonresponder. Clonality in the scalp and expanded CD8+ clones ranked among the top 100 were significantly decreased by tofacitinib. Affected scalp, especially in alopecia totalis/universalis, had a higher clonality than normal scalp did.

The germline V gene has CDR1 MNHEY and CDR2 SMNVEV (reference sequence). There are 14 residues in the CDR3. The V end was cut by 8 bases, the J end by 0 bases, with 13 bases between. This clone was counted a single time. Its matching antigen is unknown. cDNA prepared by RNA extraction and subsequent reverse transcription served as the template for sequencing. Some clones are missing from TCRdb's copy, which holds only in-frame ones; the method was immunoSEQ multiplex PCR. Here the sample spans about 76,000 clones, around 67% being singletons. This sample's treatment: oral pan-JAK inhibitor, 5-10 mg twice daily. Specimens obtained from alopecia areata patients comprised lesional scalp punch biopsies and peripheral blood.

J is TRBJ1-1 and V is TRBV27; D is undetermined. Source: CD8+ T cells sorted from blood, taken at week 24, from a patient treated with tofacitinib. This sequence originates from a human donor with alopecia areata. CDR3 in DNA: TGTGCCAGCCGAAAAATCAACATGAACACTGAAGCTTTCTTT. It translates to CASRKINMNTEAFF.